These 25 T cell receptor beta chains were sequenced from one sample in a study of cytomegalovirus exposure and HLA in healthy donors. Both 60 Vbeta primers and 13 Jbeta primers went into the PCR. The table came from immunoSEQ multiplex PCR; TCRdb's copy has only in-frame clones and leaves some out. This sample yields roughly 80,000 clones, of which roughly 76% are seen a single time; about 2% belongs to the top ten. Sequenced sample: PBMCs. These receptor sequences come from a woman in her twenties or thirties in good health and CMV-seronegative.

DNA of the CDR3: TGTGCCAGCAGCTTACAGGGGGCCGGGACTGAAGCTTTCTTT. Its protein product is CASSLQGAGTEAFF. The chain combines TRBV5-4 with TRBJ1-1; 9 bases match TRBD1. V was pared by 2 bases and J by 5 bases, with 4 bases of the junction left unmatched. This CDR3 has 14 residues. The germline gives CDR1 SGHNT, CDR2 YYREEE (reference sequence).

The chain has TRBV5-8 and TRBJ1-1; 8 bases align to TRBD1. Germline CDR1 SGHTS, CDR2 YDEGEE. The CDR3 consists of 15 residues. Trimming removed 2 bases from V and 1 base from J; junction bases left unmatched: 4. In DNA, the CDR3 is TGTGCCAGCAGCTTAAACAGGGGGACGAACACTGAAGCTTTCTTT. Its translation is CASSLNRGTNTEAFF.

The CDR3 DNA is TGTGCCAGCAGTCAGGCGGGACAGGGGACGGAGACCCAGTACTTC. Translation: CASSQAGQGTETQYF. V usage is TRBV7-3 and J usage is TRBJ2-5, with 10 positions matching TRBD1. CDR1 and CDR2 from the germline V gene are SGHTA and FQGTGA. J was trimmed by 5 bases and V by 6 bases; bases with no gene match: 9. The CDR3 loop spans 15 amino acids.

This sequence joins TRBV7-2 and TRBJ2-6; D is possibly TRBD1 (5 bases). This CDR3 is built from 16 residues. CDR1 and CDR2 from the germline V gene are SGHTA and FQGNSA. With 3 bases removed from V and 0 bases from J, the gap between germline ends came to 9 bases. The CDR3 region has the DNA TGTGCCAGCAGCTTGGCAGGGCCCTCTGGGGCCAACGTCCTGACTTTC. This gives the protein CASSLAGPSGANVLTF.

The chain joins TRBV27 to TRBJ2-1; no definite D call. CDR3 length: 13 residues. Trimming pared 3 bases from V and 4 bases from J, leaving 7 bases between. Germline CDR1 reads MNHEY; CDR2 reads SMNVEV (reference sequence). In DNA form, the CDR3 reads TGTGCCAGCAGTTTGCGTCCTTACAATGAGCAGTTCTTC. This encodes CASSLRPYNEQFF.

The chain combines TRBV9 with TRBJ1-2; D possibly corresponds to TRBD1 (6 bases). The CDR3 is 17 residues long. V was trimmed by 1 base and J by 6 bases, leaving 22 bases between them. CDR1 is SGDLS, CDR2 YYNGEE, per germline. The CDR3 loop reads CASSVSPAGAEVDGYTF. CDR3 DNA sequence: TGTGCCAGCAGCGTAAGCCCCGCAGGGGCGGAGGTCGATGGCTACACCTTC.

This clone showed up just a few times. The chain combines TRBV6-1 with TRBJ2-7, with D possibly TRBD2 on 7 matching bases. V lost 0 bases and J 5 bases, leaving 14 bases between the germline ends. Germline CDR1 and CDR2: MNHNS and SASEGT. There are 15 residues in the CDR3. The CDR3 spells CASSEAGGGDHEQYF. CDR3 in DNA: TGTGCCAGCAGTGAAGCAGGGGGAGGGGACCACGAGCAGTACTTC.

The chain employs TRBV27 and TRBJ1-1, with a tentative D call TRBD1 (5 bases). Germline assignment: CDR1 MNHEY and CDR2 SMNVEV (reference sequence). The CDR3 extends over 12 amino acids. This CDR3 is CAKAGENTEAFF. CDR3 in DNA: TGTGCGAAGGCGGGGGAAAACACTGAAGCTTTCTTT.

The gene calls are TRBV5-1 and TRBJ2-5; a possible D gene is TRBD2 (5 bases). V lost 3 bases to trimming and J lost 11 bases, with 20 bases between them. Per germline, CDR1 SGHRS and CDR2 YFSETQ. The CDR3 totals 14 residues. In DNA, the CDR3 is TGCGCCAGCAGCTGGGCGGCCCAGGCGTGGGAGCAGTACTTC. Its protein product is CASSWAAQAWEQYF.

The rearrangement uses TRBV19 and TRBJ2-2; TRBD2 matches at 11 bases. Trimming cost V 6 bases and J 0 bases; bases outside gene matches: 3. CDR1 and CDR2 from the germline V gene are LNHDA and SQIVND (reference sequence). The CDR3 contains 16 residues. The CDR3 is CASRLAGGPNTGELFF. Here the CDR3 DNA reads TGTGCCAGTAGGTTAGCGGGAGGGCCGAACACCGGGGAGCTGTTTTTT.

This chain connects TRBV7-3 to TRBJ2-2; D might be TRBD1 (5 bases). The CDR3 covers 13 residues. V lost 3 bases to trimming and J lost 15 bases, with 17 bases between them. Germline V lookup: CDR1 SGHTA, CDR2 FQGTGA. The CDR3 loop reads CASSFDRAGRMFF. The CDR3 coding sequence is TGTGCCAGCAGCTTTGATCGGGCAGGGCGGATGTTTTTT. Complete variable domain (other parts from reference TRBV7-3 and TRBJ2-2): GAGVSQTPSNKVTEKGKYVELRCDPISGHTALYWYRQSLGQGPEFLIYFQGTGAADDSGLPNDRFFAVRPEGSVSTLKIQRTERGDSAVYLCASSFDRAGRMFFGEGSRLTVL.

Here the CDR3 reads CASSFEGGKTEAFF. The CDR3 DNA is TGTGCCAGCAGTTTTGAAGGAGGGAAAACTGAAGCTTTCTTT. V is TRBV6-6 and J is TRBJ1-1; D uncertain. In germline, CDR1 is MNHNY, CDR2 SVGAGI (reference sequence). The CDR3 loop spans 14 amino acids. Trimming shortened V by 4 bases and J by 5 bases, and 14 bases separated the two germline ends.

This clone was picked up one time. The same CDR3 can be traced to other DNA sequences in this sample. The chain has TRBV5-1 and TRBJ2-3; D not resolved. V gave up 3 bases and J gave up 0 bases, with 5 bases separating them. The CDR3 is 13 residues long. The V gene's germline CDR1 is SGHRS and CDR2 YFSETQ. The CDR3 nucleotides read TGCGCCAGCAGCTCAGGTAGCACAGATACGCAGTATTTT. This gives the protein CASSSGSTDTQYF.

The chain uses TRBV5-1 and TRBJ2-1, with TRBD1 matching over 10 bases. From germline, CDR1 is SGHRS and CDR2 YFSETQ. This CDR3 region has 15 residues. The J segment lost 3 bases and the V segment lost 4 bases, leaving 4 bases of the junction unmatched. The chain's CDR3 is CASSPTGGDYNEQFF. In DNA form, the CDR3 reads TGCGCCAGCAGCCCGACAGGGGGCGACTACAATGAGCAGTTCTTC.

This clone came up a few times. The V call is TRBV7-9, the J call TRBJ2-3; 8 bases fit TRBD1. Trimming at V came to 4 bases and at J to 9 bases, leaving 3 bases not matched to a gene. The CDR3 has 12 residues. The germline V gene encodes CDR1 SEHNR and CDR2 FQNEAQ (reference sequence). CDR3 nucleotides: TGTGCCAGCAGCTCTAACAGGGGGACGCAGTATTTT. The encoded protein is CASSSNRGTQYF.

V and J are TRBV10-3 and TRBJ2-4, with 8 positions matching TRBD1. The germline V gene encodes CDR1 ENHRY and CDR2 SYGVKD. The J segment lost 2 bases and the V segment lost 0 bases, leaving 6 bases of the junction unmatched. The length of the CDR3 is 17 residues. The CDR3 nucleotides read TGTGCCATCAGTGAGTCCCAGGGGGCCGGAACCAAAAACATTCAGTACTTC. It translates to CAISESQGAGTKNIQYF.

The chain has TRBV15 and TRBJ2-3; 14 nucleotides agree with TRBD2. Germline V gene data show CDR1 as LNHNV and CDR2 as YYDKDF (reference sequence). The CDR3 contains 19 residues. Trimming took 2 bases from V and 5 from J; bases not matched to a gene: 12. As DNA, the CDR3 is TGTGCCACCAGCAGAACTGGACTAGCGGGAGGCAACCCACTAGATACGCAGTATTTT. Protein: CATSRTGLAGGNPLDTQYF.

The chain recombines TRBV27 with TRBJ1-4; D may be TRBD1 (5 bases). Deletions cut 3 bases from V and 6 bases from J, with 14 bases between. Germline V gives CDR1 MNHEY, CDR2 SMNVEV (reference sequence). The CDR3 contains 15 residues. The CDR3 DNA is TGTGCCAGCAGTTTTGGGTGGGGGGGGGATGAAAAACTGTTTTTT. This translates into CASSFGWGGDEKLFF. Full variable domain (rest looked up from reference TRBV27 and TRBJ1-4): EAQVTQNPRYLITVTGKKLTVTCSQNMNHEYMSWYRQDPGLGLRQIYYSMNVEVTDKGDVPEGYKVSRKEKRNFPLILESPSPNQTSLYFCASSFGWGGDEKLFFGSGTQLSVL.

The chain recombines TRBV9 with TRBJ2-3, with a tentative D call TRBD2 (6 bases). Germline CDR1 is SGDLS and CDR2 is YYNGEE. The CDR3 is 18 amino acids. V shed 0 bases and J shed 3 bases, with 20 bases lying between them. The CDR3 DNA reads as TGTGCCAGCAGCGTAGATGCGACTAGTTGGGGAATGACAGATACGCAGTATTTT. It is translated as CASSVDATSWGMTDTQYF. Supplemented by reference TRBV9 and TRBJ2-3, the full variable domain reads DSGVTQTPKHLITATGQRVTLRCSPRSGDLSVYWYQQSLDQGLQFLIQYYNGEERAKGNILERFSAQQFPDLHSELNLSSLELGDSALYFCASSVDATSWGMTDTQYFGPGTRLTVL.

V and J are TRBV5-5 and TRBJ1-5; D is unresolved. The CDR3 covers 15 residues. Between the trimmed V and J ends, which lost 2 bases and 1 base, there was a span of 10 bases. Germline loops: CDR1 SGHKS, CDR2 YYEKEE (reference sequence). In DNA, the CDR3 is TGTGCCAGCAGCTTTGAGGTTCTCAGCAATCAGCCCCAGCATTTT. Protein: CASSFEVLSNQPQHF.

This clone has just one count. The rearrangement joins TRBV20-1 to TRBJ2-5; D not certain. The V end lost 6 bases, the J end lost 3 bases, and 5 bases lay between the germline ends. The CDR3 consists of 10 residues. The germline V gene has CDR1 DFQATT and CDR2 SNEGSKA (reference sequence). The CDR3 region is CSAAEETQYF. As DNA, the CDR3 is TGCAGTGCGGCCGAAGAGACCCAGTACTTC.

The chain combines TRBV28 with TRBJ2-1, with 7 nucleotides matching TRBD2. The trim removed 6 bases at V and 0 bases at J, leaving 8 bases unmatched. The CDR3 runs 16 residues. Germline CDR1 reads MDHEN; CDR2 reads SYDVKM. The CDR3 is CASSTAGVNSYNEQFF. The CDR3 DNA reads TGTGCCAGCAGCACTGCGGGAGTCAACTCCTACAATGAGCAGTTCTTC. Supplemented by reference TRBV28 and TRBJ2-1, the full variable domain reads DVKVTQSSRYLVKRTGEKVFLECVQDMDHENMFWYRQDPGLGLRLIYFSYDVKMKEKGDIPEGYSVSREKKERFSLILESASTNQTSMYLCASSTAGVNSYNEQFFGPGTRLTVL.

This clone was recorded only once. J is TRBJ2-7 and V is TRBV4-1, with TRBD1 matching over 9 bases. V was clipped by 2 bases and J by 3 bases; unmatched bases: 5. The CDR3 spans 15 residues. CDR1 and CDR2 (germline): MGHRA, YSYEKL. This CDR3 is CASSQPTGGLYEQYF. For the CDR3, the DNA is TGCGCCAGCAGCCAACCGACAGGGGGTCTCTACGAGCAGTACTTC.

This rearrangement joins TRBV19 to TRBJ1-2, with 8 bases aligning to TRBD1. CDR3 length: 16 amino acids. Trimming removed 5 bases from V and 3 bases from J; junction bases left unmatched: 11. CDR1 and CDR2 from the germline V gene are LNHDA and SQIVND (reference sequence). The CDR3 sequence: CASSSLRDRHYYGYTF. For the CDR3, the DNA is TGTGCCAGTAGTTCACTCCGGGACAGGCACTACTATGGCTACACCTTC.

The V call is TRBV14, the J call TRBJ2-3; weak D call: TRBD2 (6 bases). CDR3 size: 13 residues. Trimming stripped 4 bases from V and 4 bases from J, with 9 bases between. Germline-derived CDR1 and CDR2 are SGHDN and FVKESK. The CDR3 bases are TGTGCCAGCAGCCCCGGGAGCGCAGATACGCAGTATTTT. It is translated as CASSPGSADTQYF. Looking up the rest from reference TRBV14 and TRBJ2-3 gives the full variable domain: EAGVTQFPSHSVIEKGQTVTLRCDPISGHDNLYWYRRVMGKEIKFLLHFVKESKQDESGMPNNRFLAERTGGTYSTLKVQPAELEDSGVYFCASSPGSADTQYFGPGTRLTVL.